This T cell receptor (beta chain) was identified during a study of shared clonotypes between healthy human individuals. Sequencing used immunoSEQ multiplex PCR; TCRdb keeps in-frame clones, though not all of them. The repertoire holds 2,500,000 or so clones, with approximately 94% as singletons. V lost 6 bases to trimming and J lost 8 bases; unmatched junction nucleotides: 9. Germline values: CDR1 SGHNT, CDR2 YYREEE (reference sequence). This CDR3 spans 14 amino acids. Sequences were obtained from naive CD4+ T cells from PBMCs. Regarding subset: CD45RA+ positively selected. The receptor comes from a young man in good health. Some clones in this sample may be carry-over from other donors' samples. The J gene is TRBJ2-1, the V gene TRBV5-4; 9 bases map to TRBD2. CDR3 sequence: CASNRRAGGDEQFF. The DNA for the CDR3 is TGTGCCAGCAACCGCCGGGCGGGAGGGGATGAGCAGTTCTTC. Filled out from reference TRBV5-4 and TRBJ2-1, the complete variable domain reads ETGVTQSPTHLIKTRGQQVTLRCSSQSGHNTVSWYQQALGQGPQFIFQYYREEENGRGNFPPRFSGLQFPNYSSELNVNALELDDSALYLCASNRRAGGDEQFFGPGTRLTVL.